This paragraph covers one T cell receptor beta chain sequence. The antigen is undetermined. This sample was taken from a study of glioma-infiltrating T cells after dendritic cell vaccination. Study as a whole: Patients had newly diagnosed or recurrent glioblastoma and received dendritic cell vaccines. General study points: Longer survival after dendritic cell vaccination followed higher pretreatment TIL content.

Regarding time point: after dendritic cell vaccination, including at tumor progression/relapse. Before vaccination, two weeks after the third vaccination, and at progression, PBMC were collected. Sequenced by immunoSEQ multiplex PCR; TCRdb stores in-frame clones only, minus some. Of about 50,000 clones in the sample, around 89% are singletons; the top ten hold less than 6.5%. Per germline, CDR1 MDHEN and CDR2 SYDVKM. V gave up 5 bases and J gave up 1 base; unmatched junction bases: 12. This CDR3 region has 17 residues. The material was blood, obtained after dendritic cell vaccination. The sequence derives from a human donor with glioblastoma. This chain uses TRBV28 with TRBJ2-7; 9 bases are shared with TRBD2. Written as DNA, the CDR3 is TGTGCCAGCAGTCGCGTTGGAGCGGGAGGACCATCCTACGAGCAGTACTTC. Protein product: CASSRVGAGGPSYEQYF.